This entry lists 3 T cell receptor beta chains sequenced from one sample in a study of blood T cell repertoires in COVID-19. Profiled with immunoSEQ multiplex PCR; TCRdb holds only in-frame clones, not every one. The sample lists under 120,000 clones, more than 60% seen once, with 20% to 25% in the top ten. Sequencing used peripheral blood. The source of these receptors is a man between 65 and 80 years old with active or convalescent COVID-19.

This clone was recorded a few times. Written as DNA, the CDR3 is TGTGCCAGCAGCCCCCCTCCAACTAATGAAAAACTGTTTTTT. Translation: CASSPPPTNEKLFF. The gene calls are TRBV7-9 and TRBJ1-4; D call uncertain. This CDR3 has 14 residues. V was cut by 5 bases and J by 0 bases, with 7 bases left in between. Germline values: CDR1 SEHNR, CDR2 FQNEAQ (reference sequence).

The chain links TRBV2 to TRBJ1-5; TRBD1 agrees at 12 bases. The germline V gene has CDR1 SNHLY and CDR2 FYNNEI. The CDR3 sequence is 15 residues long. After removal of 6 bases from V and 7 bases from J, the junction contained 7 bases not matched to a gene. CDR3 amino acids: CASRTGTGGRQPQHF. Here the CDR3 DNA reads TGTGCCAGCAGGACCGGGACAGGGGGCCGGCAGCCCCAGCATTTT.

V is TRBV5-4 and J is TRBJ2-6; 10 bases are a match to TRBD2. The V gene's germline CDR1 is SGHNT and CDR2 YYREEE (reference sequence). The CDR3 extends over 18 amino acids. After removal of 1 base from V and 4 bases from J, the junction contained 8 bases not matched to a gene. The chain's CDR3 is CASSLMVAGGRGANVLTF. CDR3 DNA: TGTGCCAGCAGCTTGATGGTAGCGGGAGGTCGAGGGGCCAACGTCCTGACTTTC.